This T cell receptor beta chain was recovered during a study of early T cells in non-severe SARS-CoV-2 infection. About the research overall: RNA in bulk from unsorted whole blood was sequenced, and chains were unpaired.

This clonotype was observed many times. Its antigen is not identified. A read error may account for a junction end that differs from germline. Findings and limits, study-wide: VDJdb-based annotation leaned toward anti-spike CD8 responses and missed private and CD4 specificities.

Individual cDNA molecules received unique molecular identifiers. TCRdb recomputed calls from the 5' RACE reads with MiXCR, one row per CDR3 protein. The sample has around 46,000 distinct CDR3 sequences, approximately 5.9% seen once. Sequences were derived from whole blood, sampled at baseline. This TCR came from an adult who was a healthcare worker with PCR-confirmed SARS-CoV-2 infection or an uninfected control (not recorded which).

CDR3 amino acids: CASSLAPTGAFF. The DNA of the CDR3 is TGTGCCAGCAGTTTGGCCCCGACTGGAGCTTTCTTT. J is TRBJ1-1 and V is TRBV12-3 or TRBV12-4; no definite D call. The CDR3 length is 12 residues.